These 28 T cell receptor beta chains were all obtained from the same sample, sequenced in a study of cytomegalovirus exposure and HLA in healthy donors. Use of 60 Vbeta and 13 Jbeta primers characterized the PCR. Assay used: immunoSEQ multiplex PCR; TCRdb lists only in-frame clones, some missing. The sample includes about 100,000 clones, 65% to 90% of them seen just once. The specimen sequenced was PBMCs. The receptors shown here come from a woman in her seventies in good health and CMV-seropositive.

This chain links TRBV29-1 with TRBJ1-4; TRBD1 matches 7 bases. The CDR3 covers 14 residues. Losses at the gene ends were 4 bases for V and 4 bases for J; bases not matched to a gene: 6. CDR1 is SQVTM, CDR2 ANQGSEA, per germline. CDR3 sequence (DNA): TGCAGCGTTGTTACAGGGGCCGGTAATGAAAAACTGTTTTTT. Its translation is CSVVTGAGNEKLFF.

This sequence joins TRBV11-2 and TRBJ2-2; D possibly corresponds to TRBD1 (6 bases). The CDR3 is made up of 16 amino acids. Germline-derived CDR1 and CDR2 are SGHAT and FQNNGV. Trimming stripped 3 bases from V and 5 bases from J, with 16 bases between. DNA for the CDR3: TGTGCCAGCAGCTTTAGTTCACAGGGTGGTACCGGGGAGCTGTTTTTT. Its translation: CASSFSSQGGTGELFF.

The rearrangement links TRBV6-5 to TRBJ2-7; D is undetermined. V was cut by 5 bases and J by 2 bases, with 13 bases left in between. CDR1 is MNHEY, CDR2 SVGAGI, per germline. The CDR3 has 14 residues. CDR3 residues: CASSRLSPTYEQYF. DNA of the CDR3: TGTGCCAGCAGTCGACTGTCGCCGACCTACGAGCAGTACTTC.

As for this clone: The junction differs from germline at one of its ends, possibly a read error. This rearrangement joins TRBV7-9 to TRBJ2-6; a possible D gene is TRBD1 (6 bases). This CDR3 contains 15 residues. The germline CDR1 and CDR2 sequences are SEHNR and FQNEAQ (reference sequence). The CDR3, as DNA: TGTTCCAGCAGTCGACAGGCGCCTGGGGCCAACGTCCTGACTTTC. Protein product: CSSSRQAPGANVLTF.

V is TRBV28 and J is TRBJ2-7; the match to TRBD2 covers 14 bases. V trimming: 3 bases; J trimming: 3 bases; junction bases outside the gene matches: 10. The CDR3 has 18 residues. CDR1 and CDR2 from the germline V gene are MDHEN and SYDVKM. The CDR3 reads CASSFPAGTSGRNYEQYF. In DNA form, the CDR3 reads TGTGCCAGCAGTTTCCCAGCCGGGACTAGCGGGAGAAACTACGAGCAGTACTTC. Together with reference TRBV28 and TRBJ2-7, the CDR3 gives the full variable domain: DVKVTQSSRYLVKRTGEKVFLECVQDMDHENMFWYRQDPGLGLRLIYFSYDVKMKEKGDIPEGYSVSREKKERFSLILESASTNQTSMYLCASSFPAGTSGRNYEQYFGPGTRLTVT.

The CDR3 DNA reads TGCAGCGTTGAAGGGCGGCAGGGGGTGCAAGATACGCAGTATTTT. Protein sequence: CSVEGRQGVQDTQYF. The V call is TRBV29-1, the J call TRBJ2-3, with TRBD1 identical over 7 bases. Germline V gene sequence: CDR1 SQVTM, CDR2 ANQGSEA. The V segment lost 1 base and the J segment 5 bases; nucleotides outside the gene matches: 9. This CDR3 comprises 15 residues.

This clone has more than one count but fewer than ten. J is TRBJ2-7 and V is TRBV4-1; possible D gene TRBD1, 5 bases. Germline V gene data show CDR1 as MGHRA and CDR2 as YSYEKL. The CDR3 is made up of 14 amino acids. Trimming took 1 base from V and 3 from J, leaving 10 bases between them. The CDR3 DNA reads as TGCGCCAGCAGCCAAGGGACATTTGGCTACGAGCAGTACTTC. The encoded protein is CASSQGTFGYEQYF.

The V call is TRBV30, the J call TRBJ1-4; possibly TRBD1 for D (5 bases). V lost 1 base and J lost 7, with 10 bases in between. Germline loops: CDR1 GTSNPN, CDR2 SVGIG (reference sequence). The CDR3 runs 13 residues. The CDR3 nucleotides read TGTGCCTGGAGTGCGGGGGGGGGTGAAAAACTGTTTTTT. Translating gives CAWSAGGGEKLFF.

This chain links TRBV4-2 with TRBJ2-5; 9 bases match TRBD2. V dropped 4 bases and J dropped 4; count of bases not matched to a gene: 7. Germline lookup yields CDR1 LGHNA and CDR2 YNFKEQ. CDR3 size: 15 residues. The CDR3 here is CASSPRRGGAETQYF. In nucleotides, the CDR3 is TGTGCCAGCAGCCCTAGGCGCGGGGGGGCAGAGACCCAGTACTTC.

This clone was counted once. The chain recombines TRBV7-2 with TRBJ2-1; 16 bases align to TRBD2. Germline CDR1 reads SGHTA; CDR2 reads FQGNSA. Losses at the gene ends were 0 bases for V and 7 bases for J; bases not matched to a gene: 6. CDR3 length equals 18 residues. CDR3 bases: TGTGCCAGCAGCTTAGCCCCCGGGACTAGCGGGAGGGGAAATGAGCAGTTCTTC. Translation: CASSLAPGTSGRGNEQFF.

CDR3 sequence (DNA): TGTGCCATCAGTGCCCGACTAGACTCCTACAATGAGCAGTTCTTC. This sequence encodes CAISARLDSYNEQFF. The genes are TRBV10-3 and TRBJ2-1; weak D call: TRBD2 (6 bases). Trimming cost V 4 bases and J 0 bases, with 10 bases left between them. The CDR3 covers 15 residues. Germline-derived CDR1 and CDR2 are ENHRY and SYGVKD.

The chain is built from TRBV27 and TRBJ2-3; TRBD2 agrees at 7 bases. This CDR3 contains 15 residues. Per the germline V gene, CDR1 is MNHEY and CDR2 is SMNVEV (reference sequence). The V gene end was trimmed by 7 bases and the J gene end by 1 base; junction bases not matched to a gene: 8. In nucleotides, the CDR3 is TGTGCCAGCAAAGCGGGAAAAGGAGGCACAGATACGCAGTATTTT. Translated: CASKAGKGGTDTQYF.

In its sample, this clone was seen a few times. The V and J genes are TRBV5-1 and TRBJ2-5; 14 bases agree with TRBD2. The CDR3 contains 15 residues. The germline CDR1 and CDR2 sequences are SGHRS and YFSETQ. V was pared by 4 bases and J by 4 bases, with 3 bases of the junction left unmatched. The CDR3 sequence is CASSVGTSGRETQYF. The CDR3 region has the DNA TGCGCCAGCAGCGTAGGGACTAGCGGGAGAGAGACCCAGTACTTC.

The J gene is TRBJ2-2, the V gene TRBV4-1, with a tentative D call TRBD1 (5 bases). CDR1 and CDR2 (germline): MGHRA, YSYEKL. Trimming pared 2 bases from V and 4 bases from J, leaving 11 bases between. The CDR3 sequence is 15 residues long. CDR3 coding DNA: TGCGCCAGCAGCCAAAAAGGGGCCGGCACCGGGGAGCTGTTTTTT. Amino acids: CASSQKGAGTGELFF.

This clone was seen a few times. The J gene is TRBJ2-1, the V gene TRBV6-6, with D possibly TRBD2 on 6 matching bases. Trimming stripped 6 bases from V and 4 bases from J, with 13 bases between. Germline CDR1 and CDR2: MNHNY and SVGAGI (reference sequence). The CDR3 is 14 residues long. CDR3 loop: CASSPRDGYNEQFF. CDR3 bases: TGTGCCAGCAGCCCGCGGGATGGGTACAATGAGCAGTTCTTC.

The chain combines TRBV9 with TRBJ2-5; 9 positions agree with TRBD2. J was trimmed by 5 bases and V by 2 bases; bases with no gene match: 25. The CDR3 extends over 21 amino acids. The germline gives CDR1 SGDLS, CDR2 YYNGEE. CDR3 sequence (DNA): TGTGCCAGCAGCGTCTACGCAGCCCCTGCTTATGCGGGAGGGCCCGGGGAGACCCAGTACTTC. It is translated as CASSVYAAPAYAGGPGETQYF.

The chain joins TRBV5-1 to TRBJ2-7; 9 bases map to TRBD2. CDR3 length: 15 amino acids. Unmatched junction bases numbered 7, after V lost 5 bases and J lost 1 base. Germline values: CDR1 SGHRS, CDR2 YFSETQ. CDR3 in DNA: TGCGCCAGCAGACCCCAGCGGGAGGTTTCCTACGAGCAGTACTTC. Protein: CASRPQREVSYEQYF.

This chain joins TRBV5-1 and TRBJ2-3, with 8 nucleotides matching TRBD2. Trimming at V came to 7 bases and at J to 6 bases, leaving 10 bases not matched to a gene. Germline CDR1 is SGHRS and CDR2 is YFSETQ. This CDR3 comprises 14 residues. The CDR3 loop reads CASAAGGVRDTQYF. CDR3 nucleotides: TGCGCCAGCGCCGCCGGGGGGGTCAGGGATACGCAGTATTTT.

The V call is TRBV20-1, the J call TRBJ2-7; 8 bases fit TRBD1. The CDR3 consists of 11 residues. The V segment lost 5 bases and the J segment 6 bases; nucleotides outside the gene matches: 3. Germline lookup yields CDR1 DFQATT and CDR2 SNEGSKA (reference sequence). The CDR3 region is CSARTGSEQYF. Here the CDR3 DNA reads TGCAGTGCTCGGACAGGGAGCGAGCAGTACTTC.

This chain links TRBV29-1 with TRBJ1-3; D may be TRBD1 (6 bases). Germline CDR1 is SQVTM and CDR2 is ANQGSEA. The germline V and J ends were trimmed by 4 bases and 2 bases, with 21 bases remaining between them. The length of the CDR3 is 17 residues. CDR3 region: CSVVGGDEAKPGNTIYF. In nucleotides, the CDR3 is TGCAGCGTTGTAGGGGGGGATGAGGCTAAGCCTGGAAACACCATATATTTT. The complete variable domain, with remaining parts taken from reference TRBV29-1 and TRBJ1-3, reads SAVISQKPSRDICQRGTSLTIQCQVDSQVTMMFWYRQQPGQSLTLIATANQGSEATYESGFVIDKFPISRPNLTFSTLTVSNMSPEDSSIYLCSVVGGDEAKPGNTIYFGEGSWLTVV.

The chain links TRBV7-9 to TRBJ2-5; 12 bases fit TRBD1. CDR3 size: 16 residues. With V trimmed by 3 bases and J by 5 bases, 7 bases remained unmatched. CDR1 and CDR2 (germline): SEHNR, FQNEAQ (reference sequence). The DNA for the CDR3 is TGTGCCAGCAGCTTGGCCGGGACAGGGGGCGAGGAGACCCAGTACTTC. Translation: CASSLAGTGGEETQYF.

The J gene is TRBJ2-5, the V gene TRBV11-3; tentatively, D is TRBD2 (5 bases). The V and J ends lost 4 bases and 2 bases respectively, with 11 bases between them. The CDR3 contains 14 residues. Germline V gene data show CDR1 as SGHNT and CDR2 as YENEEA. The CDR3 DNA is TGTGCCAGCAGCTCGGGCGGGCGTCAAGAGACCCAGTACTTC. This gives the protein CASSSGGRQETQYF. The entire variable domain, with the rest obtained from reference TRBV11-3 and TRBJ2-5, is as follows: EAGVVQSPRYKIIEKKQPVAFWCNPISGHNTLYWYLQNLGQGPELLIRYENEEAVDDSQLPKDRFSAERLKGVDSTLKIQPAELGDSAVYLCASSSGGRQETQYFGPGTRLLVL.

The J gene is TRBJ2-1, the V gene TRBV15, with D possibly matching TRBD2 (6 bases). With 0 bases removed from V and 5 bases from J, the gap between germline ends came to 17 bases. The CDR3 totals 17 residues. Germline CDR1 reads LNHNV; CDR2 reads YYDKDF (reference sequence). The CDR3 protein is CATSRDPWIAEDNEQFF. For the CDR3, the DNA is TGTGCCACCAGCAGAGATCCCTGGATAGCGGAGGACAATGAGCAGTTCTTC.

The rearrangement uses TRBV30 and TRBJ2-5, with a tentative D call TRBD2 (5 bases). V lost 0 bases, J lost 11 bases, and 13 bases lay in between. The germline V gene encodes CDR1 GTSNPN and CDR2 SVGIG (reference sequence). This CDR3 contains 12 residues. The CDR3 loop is CAWSVGTREQYF. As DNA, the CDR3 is TGTGCCTGGAGTGTCGGCACGAGGGAGCAGTACTTC.

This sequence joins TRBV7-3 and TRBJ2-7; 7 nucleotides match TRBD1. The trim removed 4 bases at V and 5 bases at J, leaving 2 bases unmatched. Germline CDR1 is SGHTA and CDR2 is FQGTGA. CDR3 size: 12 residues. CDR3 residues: CASSSTGNEQYF. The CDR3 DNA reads TGTGCCAGCAGCTCGACAGGGAACGAGCAGTACTTC.

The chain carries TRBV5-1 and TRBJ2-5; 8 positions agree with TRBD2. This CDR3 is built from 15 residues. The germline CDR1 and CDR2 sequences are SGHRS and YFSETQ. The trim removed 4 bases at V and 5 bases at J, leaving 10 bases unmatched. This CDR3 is CASSARTSIAETQYF. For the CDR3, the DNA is TGCGCCAGCAGCGCCAGGACTAGCATTGCGGAGACCCAGTACTTC.

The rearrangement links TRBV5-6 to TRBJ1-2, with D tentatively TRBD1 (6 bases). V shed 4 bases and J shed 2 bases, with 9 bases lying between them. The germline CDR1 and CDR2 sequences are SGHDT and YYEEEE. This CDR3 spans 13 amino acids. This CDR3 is CASSRGGNYGYTF. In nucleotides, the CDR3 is TGTGCCAGCAGCCGGGGGGGCAACTATGGCTACACCTTC.

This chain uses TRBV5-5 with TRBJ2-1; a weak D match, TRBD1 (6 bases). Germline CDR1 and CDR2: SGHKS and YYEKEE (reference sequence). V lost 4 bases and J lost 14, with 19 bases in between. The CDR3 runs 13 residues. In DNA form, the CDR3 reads TGTGCCAGCAGCCCCCAAGGGGCACAGGGAAAGTTCTTC. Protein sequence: CASSPQGAQGKFF.